This passage covers 17 T cell receptor beta chains from one sample sequenced in a study of T cell repertoires in cytomegalovirus infection. The antigens for these receptors are not known. Each CDR3 protein gets one entry after TCRdb re-called the reads with MiXCR. The sample has roughly 920,000 distinct CDR3 sequences, roughly 31% seen once. The specimen comprised cultured CD8+ T cells from PBMCs, sampled from culture after CMV antigen stimulation. These receptors came from a human donor in good health (CMV status not recorded). Some clones in this sample may be carry-over from other donors' samples.

The chain couples TRBV27 to TRBJ1-5; 9 bases map to TRBD1. V shed 7 bases, J shed 4 bases, and the junction held 5 bases outside the gene matches. This CDR3 is 14 amino acids long. Germline V gene data show CDR1 as MNHEY and CDR2 as SMNVEV (reference sequence). CDR3 loop: CASKEGTGNQPQHF. In DNA, the CDR3 is TGTGCCAGCAAAGAGGGGACAGGGAATCAGCCCCAGCATTTT.

Of note for this clonotype: The junction departs from germline at one end; a sequencing error may be responsible. The rearrangement uses TRBV9 and TRBJ1-1; D is ambiguous. Germline V gene sequence: CDR1 SGDLS, CDR2 YYNGEE. CDR3 length: 15 amino acids. As DNA, the CDR3 is TGTGCCGGCAGCGTTACCGGACCAGGGAACACTGAAGCTTTCTTT. Protein: CAGSVTGPGNTEAFF.

Ten or more counts support this clonotype. V is TRBV27 and J is TRBJ2-2; D could derive from TRBD1 or TRBD2 (5 bases each). The germline CDR1 and CDR2 sequences are MNHEY and SMNVEV (reference sequence). Trimming shortened V by 6 bases and J by 5 bases, and 10 bases separated the two germline ends. This CDR3 comprises 13 residues. CDR3 nucleotide sequence: TGTGCCAGCAGCCTTTGGGGGACCGGGGAGCTGTTTTTT. Protein sequence: CASSLWGTGELFF.

This clonotype was counted between two and nine times. J is TRBJ2-1 and V is TRBV7-2; D uncertain. With 4 bases removed from V and 0 bases from J, the gap between germline ends came to 13 bases. From germline, CDR1 is SGHTA and CDR2 FQGNSA. The CDR3 spans 16 residues. The CDR3 region is CASSYLVASSYNEQFF. CDR3 nucleotides: TGTGCCAGCAGCTACTTAGTGGCGAGCTCCTACAATGAGCAGTTCTTC.

The chain carries TRBV20-1 and TRBJ1-2; D ambiguous. Trimming cost V 0 bases and J 10 bases, with 12 bases left between them. Germline CDR1 reads DFQATT; CDR2 reads SNEGSKA (reference sequence). The CDR3 spans 12 residues. The CDR3 reads CSARDFAYFYTF. CDR3 nucleotide sequence: TGCAGTGCTAGAGATTTTGCCTATTTCTACACCTTC.

This chain uses TRBV9 with TRBJ2-2; D could derive from TRBD1 or TRBD2 (6 bases each). Trimming cost V 5 bases and J 0 bases, with 14 bases left between them. Germline values: CDR1 SGDLS, CDR2 YYNGEE. The CDR3 is 16 amino acids. As DNA, the CDR3 is TGTGCCAGCAGTAGGGGGGATAGCACGAACACCGGGGAGCTGTTTTTT. Translated, it gives CASSRGDSTNTGELFF.

This clonotype was seen just once. This chain connects TRBV6-2 or TRBV6-3 to TRBJ1-2; D is uncertain. This CDR3 has 14 amino acids. The V gene lost 7 bases and the J gene lost 4 bases, with 16 bases spanning the gap. The V gene's germline CDR1 is MNHEY and CDR2 SVGEGT. CDR3: CASTQRSVGYGYTF. The CDR3, as DNA: TGTGCCAGCACCCAACGGAGCGTCGGCTATGGCTACACCTTC.

This clonotype was counted ten times or more. The rearrangement links TRBV12-3 or TRBV12-4 to TRBJ1-1; perhaps TRBD1 as D (5 bases). The CDR3 extends over 14 amino acids. The ends were cut back, 5 bases at V and 4 bases at J, with 14 bases in the middle. The CDR3 spells CASSPREYGTEAFF. In nucleotides, the CDR3 is TGTGCCAGCAGTCCCAGGGAGTACGGCACTGAAGCTTTCTTT.

The chain links TRBV19 to TRBJ1-2; D possibly corresponds to TRBD1 (5 bases). Germline-derived CDR1 and CDR2 are LNHDA and SQIVND (reference sequence). V was clipped by 5 bases and J by 3 bases, with 16 bases between them. This CDR3 comprises 15 residues. The CDR3 region has the DNA TGTGCCAGTAGTTTATTCCGGGACGGCGACTATGGCTACACCTTC. Protein: CASSLFRDGDYGYTF.

The chain recombines TRBV12-3 or TRBV12-4 with TRBJ2-5, with TRBD2 as a possible D gene (7 bases). V was trimmed by 3 bases and J by 4 bases, leaving 21 bases between them. CDR3 length equals 17 residues. The CDR3 loop reads CASSFAIPRGGSETQYF. Here the CDR3 DNA reads TGTGCCAGCAGTTTCGCCATACCTAGGGGGGGGTCAGAGACCCAGTACTTC.

The table lists this clonotype with many counts. The rearrangement joins TRBV7-2 to TRBJ1-3, with D maybe TRBD1 (6 bases). Per the germline V gene, CDR1 is SGHTA and CDR2 is FQGNSA. The CDR3 runs 16 residues. Trimming took off 5 bases at V and 0 bases at J, with 14 bases between the two ends. The CDR3 loop reads CASSRWDTYSGNTIYF. The CDR3 DNA follows: TGTGCCAGCAGCCGATGGGACACGTACTCTGGAAACACCATATATTTT.

This clonotype was counted ten times or more. V gene TRBV7-6 combines with J gene TRBJ1-1, with D possibly matching TRBD1 (6 bases). CDR1 is SGHVS, CDR2 FNYEAQ, per germline. Trimming shortened V by 5 bases and J by 1 base, and 14 bases separated the two germline ends. The CDR3 contains 15 residues. The CDR3 nucleotides are TGTGCCAGCAGCCTTTACCCAGGGGCGAACACTGAAGCTTTCTTT. Its translation is CASSLYPGANTEAFF.

The sample holds a few counts of this clonotype. V and J are TRBV27 and TRBJ2-3; D may match TRBD1 or TRBD2 (6 bases each). This CDR3 region has 13 residues. The ends were cut back, 7 bases at V and 6 bases at J, with 14 bases in the middle. Germline V gives CDR1 MNHEY, CDR2 SMNVEV (reference sequence). The DNA for the CDR3 is TGTGCCAGCATTCTTGGGGGGCACGATACGCAGTATTTT. This codes for CASILGGHDTQYF.

This rearrangement joins TRBV6-5 to TRBJ2-7; TRBD1 matches at 9 bases. The V and J ends lost 1 base and 2 bases, in that order; junction bases with no gene match: 9. CDR3 length: 17 amino acids. CDR1 MNHEY and CDR2 SVGAGI come from the germline V gene. CDR3 loop: CASSYLSPGQGTYEQYF. CDR3 bases: TGTGCCAGCAGTTACTTAAGCCCGGGACAGGGAACCTACGAGCAGTACTTC.

This clonotype was seen a handful of times. The chain is built from TRBV5-4 and TRBJ2-1; D may be TRBD2 (6 bases). This CDR3 region has 12 residues. The germline CDR1 and CDR2 sequences are SGHNT and YYREEE (reference sequence). V was pared by 4 bases and J by 8 bases, with 10 bases between. The CDR3: CASSVPGDEQFF. CDR3 coding DNA: TGTGCCAGCAGCGTGCCGGGGGATGAGCAGTTCTTC.

This clonotype has at least ten counts. The V and J genes are TRBV7-6 and TRBJ2-1; 9 bases align to TRBD1. The germline V gene encodes CDR1 SGHVS and CDR2 FNYEAQ. The CDR3 runs 16 residues. V lost 4 bases to trimming and J lost 4 bases; unmatched junction nucleotides: 8. Here the CDR3 DNA reads TGTGCCAGCAGCTCCAAGACAGGGGGATTTTACAATGAGCAGTTCTTC. Translating gives CASSSKTGGFYNEQFF.

The chain employs TRBV7-2 and TRBJ2-4; 8 positions match TRBD1. The CDR3 runs to 12 residues. Germline CDR1 is SGHTA and CDR2 is FQGNSA. Trimming at V came to 7 bases and at J to 16 bases, leaving 12 bases not matched to a gene. The CDR3 loop is CASTLGQGVFYF. The CDR3 nucleotides read TGTGCCAGCACCCTAGGACAGGGAGTATTCTACTTC.